This T cell receptor (beta chain) was captured by sequencing in a study of OX40 agonist ivuxolimab in advanced cancers. Sequencing was performed with immunoSEQ multiplex PCR; in TCRdb, only in-frame clones are kept and a portion is missing. This sample carries 20,000 to 30,000 clones, about 87% of them seen once, and the ten largest clones take 30% to 35%. The length of the CDR3 is 14 residues. Looked up from germline, CDR1 is MNHNY and CDR2 is SVGAGI (reference sequence). Between the trimmed V and J ends, which lost 6 bases and 4 bases, there was a span of 15 bases. The sample in question was CD4+ or CD8+ T cells sorted from blood, obtained in a trial of the OX40 agonist ivuxolimab. This sequence was found in an adult with an advanced solid tumor such as melanoma, head and neck, liver or kidney cancer. The V gene is TRBV6-6, the J gene TRBJ2-5, with a weak D call TRBD2 (5 bases). CDR3 loop: CASSLRTEGETQYF. CDR3 DNA sequence: TGTGCCAGCAGCCTGCGGACTGAGGGAGAGACCCAGTACTTC.